These 21 T cell receptor beta chains were all obtained from the same sample, sequenced in a study of human T cells and chemical hapten exposure (dated by TCRdb to about 2021). This specimen's time point label, per the study, means: patch test 2, 6 weeks after DPC sensitization. Per the publication, the treatment or condition label means: therapeutic diphenylcyclopropenone sensitization with weekly scalp DPC. Library preparation employed RACE. Sequencing used a NextSeq 500. TCRdb reprocessing: public reads trimmed at Q25 with fastp, clones called with MiXCR, in-frame beta chains kept. A single entry per CDR3 protein holds the most common genes and DNA from its merged rows. Present in this sample are under 450,000 distinct CDR3 sequences, around 6% of which were seen just once. The ten largest clonotypes hold more than 5.5% of the sample. The sequencing used whole blood, collected in connection with sensitization to the hapten diphenylcyclopropenone (DPC). The receptors were sampled from a woman between 18 and 29 years old with alopecia areata. Some clones in this sample may be carry-over from other donors' samples.

V usage is TRBV27 and J usage is TRBJ1-5; 9 nucleotides agree with TRBD1. The ends lost 10 bases at V and 4 bases at J; junction bases unmatched: 8. The CDR3 runs to 14 residues. Per germline, CDR1 MNHEY and CDR2 SMNVEV (reference sequence). The CDR3, as DNA: TGTGCCACAAAACCCGGGACAGGGAATCAGCCCCAGCATTTT. It encodes CATKPGTGNQPQHF.

This clonotype came up many times. J is TRBJ2-7 and V is TRBV27, with a weak D call TRBD2 (5 bases). CDR1 is MNHEY, CDR2 SMNVEV, per germline (reference sequence). This CDR3 has 14 residues. The V and J ends lost 1 base and 5 bases respectively, with 12 bases between them. The CDR3 protein is CASSLWGFGNEQYF. The CDR3 nucleotides are TGTGCCAGCAGTTTATGGGGATTCGGGAACGAGCAGTACTTC.

This chain connects TRBV7-9 to TRBJ2-3; 9 bases are a match to TRBD2. Germline-derived CDR1 and CDR2 are SEHNR and FQNEAQ (reference sequence). V was clipped by 0 bases and J by 2 bases; unmatched bases: 6. The CDR3 is made up of 17 amino acids. The DNA for the CDR3 is TGTGCCAGCAGCTTAGCTCAAGCGGGGGGAACCACAGATACGCAGTATTTT. Its protein product is CASSLAQAGGTTDTQYF.

The chain has TRBV18 and TRBJ1-1; 7 nucleotides agree with TRBD1. The V segment lost 4 bases and the J segment 3 bases; nucleotides outside the gene matches: 5. CDR3 length: 14 residues. From germline, CDR1 is KGHSH and CDR2 LQKENI. CDR3 residues: CASSRSGGDTEAFF. The CDR3 coding sequence is TGTGCCAGCTCACGGTCAGGGGGGGACACTGAAGCTTTCTTT.

The chain uses TRBV6-5 and TRBJ2-5; 10 nucleotides align to TRBD1. Germline CDR1 is MNHEY and CDR2 is SVGAGI. V lost 0 bases, J lost 5 bases, and 6 bases stayed unmatched. The CDR3 totals 16 residues. CDR3 bases: TGTGCCAGCAGTTACTCGAGACAGGGGGCGGGGGAGACCCAGTACTTC. The encoded protein is CASSYSRQGAGETQYF.

This clonotype was picked up many times. CDR3 DNA: TGTGCCATCGCCGGGACAGGGAACACTGAAGCTTTCTTT. Residues: CAIAGTGNTEAFF. The chain uses TRBV10-3 and TRBJ1-1; 8 bases fit TRBD1. Germline loops: CDR1 ENHRY, CDR2 SYGVKD. Trimming cost V 8 bases and J 1 base; bases outside gene matches: 3. This CDR3 contains 13 residues.

This sequence joins TRBV4-2 and TRBJ1-4; TRBD1 aligns across 10 bases. V gave up 3 bases and J gave up 5 bases; unmatched junction bases: 6. Germline V lookup: CDR1 LGHNA, CDR2 YNFKEQ. The CDR3 is 16 amino acids. The CDR3 sequence is CASSHPTGGLNEKLFF. Here the CDR3 DNA reads TGTGCCAGCAGCCACCCGACAGGGGGCTTGAATGAAAAACTGTTTTTT.

The chain joins TRBV7-8 to TRBJ1-3; maybe TRBD1 (5 bases). The V gene's germline CDR1 is SGHVS and CDR2 FQNEAQ. The CDR3 has 15 residues. V lost 5 bases, J lost 2 bases, and 13 bases lay in between. CDR3 nucleotides: TGTGCCAGCAGCCCCCCCAGGGCGGCTGGAAACACCATATATTTT. As protein: CASSPPRAAGNTIYF.

The table lists this clonotype with many counts. The chain couples TRBV11-1 to TRBJ2-5; 7 positions agree with TRBD2. Germline V lookup: CDR1 SGHAT, CDR2 FQDESV (reference sequence). With 0 bases clipped from V and 5 bases from J, the junction kept 6 bases outside the gene matches. This CDR3 comprises 15 residues. The CDR3, as DNA: TGTGCCAGCAGCTTAGCAGGACTAGTTGGGGAGACCCAGTACTTC. The encoded protein is CASSLAGLVGETQYF. Together with reference TRBV11-1 and TRBJ2-5, the CDR3 gives the full variable domain: EAEVAQSPRYKITEKSQAVAFWCDPISGHATLYWYRQILGQGPELLVQFQDESVVDDSQLPKDRFSAERLKGVDSTLKIQPAELGDSAMYLCASSLAGLVGETQYFGPGTRLLVL.

This clonotype occurred many times. The chain carries TRBV6-5 and TRBJ1-6; D uncertain. CDR3 size: 12 residues. Trimming took 5 bases from V and 6 from J, leaving 5 bases between them. In germline, CDR1 is MNHEY, CDR2 SVGAGI. This CDR3 is CASSRGNSPLHF. CDR3 in DNA: TGTGCCAGCAGTCGGGGTAATTCACCCCTCCACTTT.

This clonotype was recorded many times. This rearrangement joins TRBV15 to TRBJ2-7; weak D call: TRBD2 (5 bases). The CDR3 has 13 amino acids. Trimming stripped 0 bases from V and 7 bases from J, with 10 bases between. Germline V gene lookup returns CDR1 LNHNV and CDR2 YYDKDF (reference sequence). CDR3 sequence (DNA): TGTGCCACCAGCAGAGATCGGGGAAGAGAGCAGTACTTC. This codes for CATSRDRGREQYF.

This clonotype was observed a handful of times. The V gene is TRBV12-3 or TRBV12-4, the J gene TRBJ1-6; maybe TRBD1 (6 bases). CDR3 length: 15 amino acids. The germline V and J ends were trimmed by 5 bases and 10 bases, with 18 bases remaining between them. CDR3 DNA sequence: TGTGCCAGCAGTGCCACGAGGGGGGCAGGCTCACCCCTCCACTTT. Protein product: CASSATRGAGSPLHF.

The chain recombines TRBV28 with TRBJ1-5; D unclear. Deletions cut 6 bases from V and 7 bases from J, with 10 bases between. Germline V gene data show CDR1 as MDHEN and CDR2 as SYDVKM. This CDR3 has 12 amino acids. DNA for the CDR3: TGTGCCAGCAGCGGAGGGATACAGCCCCAGCATTTT. Its protein is CASSGGIQPQHF. The complete variable domain, with remaining parts taken from reference TRBV28 and TRBJ1-5, reads DVKVTQSSRYLVKRTGEKVFLECVQDMDHENMFWYRQDPGLGLRLIYFSYDVKMKEKGDIPEGYSVSREKKERFSLILESASTNQTSMYLCASSGGIQPQHFGDGTRLSIL.

This clonotype was seen ten or more times. This chain links TRBV7-9 with TRBJ2-5; D tentatively fits TRBD1 or TRBD2 (5 bases each). The CDR3 sequence is 17 residues long. The germline gives CDR1 SEHNR, CDR2 FQNEAQ (reference sequence). V was trimmed by 5 bases and J by 0 bases, leaving 19 bases between them. The CDR3 DNA sequence: TGTGCCAGCAGCCCCGGGACCGTGCTCTCGTACCAAGAGACCCAGTACTTC. The encoded protein is CASSPGTVLSYQETQYF. Filled out from reference TRBV7-9 and TRBJ2-5, the complete variable domain reads DTGVSQNPRHKITKRGQNVTFRCDPISEHNRLYWYRQTLGQGPEFLTYFQNEAQLEKSRLLSDRFSAERPKGSFSTLEIQRTEQGDSAMYLCASSPGTVLSYQETQYFGPGTRLLVL.

V is TRBV6-5 and J is TRBJ2-3; no reliable D call. The germline gives CDR1 MNHEY, CDR2 SVGAGI. There are 14 residues in the CDR3. V shed 8 bases and J shed 1 base, with 13 bases lying between them. CDR3 coding DNA: TGTGCCAGCTGTTCCCCTCTAGGCACAGATACGCAGTATTTT. Protein: CASCSPLGTDTQYF.

The rearrangement uses TRBV12-2 and TRBJ1-5. TRBV12-2 is annotated as a pseudogene. The CDR3 runs 17 residues. The CDR3 sequence is CASRPSLGVHCNQPQHF. In DNA form, the CDR3 reads TGTGCAAGTCGCCCCTCCTTGGGGGTCCATTGCAATCAGCCCCAGCATTTT.

This clonotype has at least ten counts. The chain links TRBV12-3 or TRBV12-4 to TRBJ1-6; no clear D. The CDR3 is made up of 16 amino acids. Deletions cut 3 bases from V and 3 bases from J, with 12 bases between. CDR3 nucleotide sequence: TGTGCCAGCAGTTTTTCGGCGGGAAACTATAATTCACCCCTCCACTTT. Residues: CASSFSAGNYNSPLHF.

This clonotype was seen repeatedly, ten times or more. The chain couples TRBV5-6 to TRBJ1-5; no definite D call. From germline, CDR1 is SGHDT and CDR2 YYEEEE. V was pared by 0 bases and J by 4 bases, with 5 bases between. This CDR3 region has 13 residues. The CDR3 reads CASSLGWNQPQHF. CDR3 coding DNA: TGTGCCAGCAGCTTGGGATGGAATCAGCCCCAGCATTTT.

The chain couples TRBV15 to TRBJ1-3; D may be TRBD1 (6 bases). The V end was cut by 5 bases, the J end by 4 bases, with 15 bases between. The V gene's germline CDR1 is LNHNV and CDR2 YYDKDF (reference sequence). This CDR3 has 15 amino acids. CDR3 residues: CATSGLQGQGNTIYF. The DNA of the CDR3 is TGTGCCACCAGCGGACTACAGGGCCAAGGAAACACCATATATTTT. Full variable domain (missing parts from reference TRBV15 and TRBJ1-3): DAMVIQNPRYQVTQFGKPVTLSCSQTLNHNVMYWYQQKSSQAPKLLFHYYDKDFNNEADTPDNFQSRRPNTSFCFLDIRSPGLGDTAMYLCATSGLQGQGNTIYFGEGSWLTVV.

Ten or more counts support this clonotype. This chain uses TRBV20-1 with TRBJ1-1, with 7 bases lining up with TRBD1. Germline-derived CDR1 and CDR2 are DFQATT and SNEGSKA (reference sequence). V was pared by 5 bases and J by 3 bases, with 6 bases of the junction left unmatched. The CDR3 loop spans 13 amino acids. The CDR3 DNA reads as TGCAGTGCTCGCGGACAGGCGGACACTGAAGCTTTCTTT. Amino acids: CSARGQADTEAFF.

This clonotype was detected a few times. This CDR3 reads CSARQSSPLHF. The CDR3 nucleotides read TGCAGTGCCAGACAGAGTTCACCCCTCCACTTT. The J gene is TRBJ1-6, the V gene TRBV20-1; D might be TRBD1 (5 bases). This CDR3 has 11 amino acids. CDR1 and CDR2 (germline): DFQATT, SNEGSKA (reference sequence). The V and J ends lost 6 bases and 9 bases respectively, with 9 bases between them.